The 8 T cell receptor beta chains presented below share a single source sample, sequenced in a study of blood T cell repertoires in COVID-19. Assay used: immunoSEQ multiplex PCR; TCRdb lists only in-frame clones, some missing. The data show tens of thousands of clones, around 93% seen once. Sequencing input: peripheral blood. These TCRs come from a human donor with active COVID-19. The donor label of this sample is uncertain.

This CDR3 reads CATSGGLAKNIQYF. The DNA of the CDR3 is TGTGCCACCAGCGGGGGGTTAGCCAAAAACATTCAGTACTTC. The V gene is TRBV6-6, the J gene TRBJ2-4; 9 nucleotides agree with TRBD2. V shed 10 bases and J 0 bases; nucleotides not matched to a gene: 4. Germline V lookup: CDR1 MNHNY, CDR2 SVGAGI (reference sequence). The length of the CDR3 is 14 residues.

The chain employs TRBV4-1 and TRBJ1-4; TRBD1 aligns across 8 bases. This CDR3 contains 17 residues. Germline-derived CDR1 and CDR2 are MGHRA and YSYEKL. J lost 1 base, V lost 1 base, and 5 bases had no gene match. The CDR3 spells CASSQAQGARTNEKLFF. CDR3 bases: TGCGCCAGCAGCCAAGCTCAGGGGGCGCGAACTAATGAAAAACTGTTTTTT.

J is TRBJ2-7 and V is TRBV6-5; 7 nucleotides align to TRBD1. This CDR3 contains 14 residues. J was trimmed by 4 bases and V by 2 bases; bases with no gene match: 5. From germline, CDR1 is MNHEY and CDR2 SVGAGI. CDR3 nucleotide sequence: TGTGCCAGCAGTTACGAGACAGGGAGTTACGAGCAGTACTTC. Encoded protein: CASSYETGSYEQYF.

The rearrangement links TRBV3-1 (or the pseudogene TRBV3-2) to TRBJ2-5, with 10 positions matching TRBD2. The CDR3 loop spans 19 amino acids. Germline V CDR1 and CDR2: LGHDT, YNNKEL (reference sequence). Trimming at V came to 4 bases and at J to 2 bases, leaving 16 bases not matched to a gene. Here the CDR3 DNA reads TGTGCCAGCAGCCGAGGACAGGGTTGGGTAGCGGGGGGACAAGAGACCCAGTACTTC. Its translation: CASSRGQGWVAGGQETQYF.

CDR3 residues: CASSLLEYEQYF. The CDR3 nucleotides are TGTGCCAGCAGTTTGCTGGAGTACGAGCAGTACTTC. The chain carries TRBV12-3 or TRBV12-4 and TRBJ2-7; D is unclear. V lost 3 bases to trimming and J lost 4 bases, with 7 bases between them. The CDR3 loop spans 12 amino acids.

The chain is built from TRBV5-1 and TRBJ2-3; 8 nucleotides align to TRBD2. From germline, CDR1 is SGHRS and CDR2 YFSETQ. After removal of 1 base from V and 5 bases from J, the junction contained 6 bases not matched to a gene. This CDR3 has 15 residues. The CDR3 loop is CASSLLGGGLDTQYF. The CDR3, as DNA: TGCGCCAGCAGCTTGCTTGGCGGGGGGTTAGATACGCAGTATTTT.

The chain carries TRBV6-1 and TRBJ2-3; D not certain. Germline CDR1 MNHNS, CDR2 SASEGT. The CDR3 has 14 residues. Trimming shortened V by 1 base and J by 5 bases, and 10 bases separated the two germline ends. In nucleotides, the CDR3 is TGTGCCAGCAGTGAAGATGGCAGCGAAGATACGCAGTATTTT. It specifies CASSEDGSEDTQYF.

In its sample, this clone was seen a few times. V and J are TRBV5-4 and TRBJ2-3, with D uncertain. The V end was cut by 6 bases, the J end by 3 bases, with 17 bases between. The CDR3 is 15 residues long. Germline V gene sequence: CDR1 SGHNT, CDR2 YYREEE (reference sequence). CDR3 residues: CASNSRVGRTDTQYF. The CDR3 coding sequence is TGTGCCAGCAACTCCCGTGTGGGCCGGACAGATACGCAGTATTTT.